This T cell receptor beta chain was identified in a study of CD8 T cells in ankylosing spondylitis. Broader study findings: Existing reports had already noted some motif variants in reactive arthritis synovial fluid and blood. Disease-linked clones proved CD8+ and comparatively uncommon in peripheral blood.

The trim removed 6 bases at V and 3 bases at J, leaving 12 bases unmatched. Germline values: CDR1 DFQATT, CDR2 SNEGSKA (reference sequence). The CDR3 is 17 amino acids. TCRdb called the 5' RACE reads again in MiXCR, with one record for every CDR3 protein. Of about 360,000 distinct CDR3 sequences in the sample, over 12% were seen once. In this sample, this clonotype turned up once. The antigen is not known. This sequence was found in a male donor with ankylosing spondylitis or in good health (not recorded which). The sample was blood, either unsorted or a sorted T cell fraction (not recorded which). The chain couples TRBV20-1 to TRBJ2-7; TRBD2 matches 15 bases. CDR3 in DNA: TGCAGTGCCTCGGGACTAGCGGGGGGTCCATCCTTCTACGAGCAGTACTTC. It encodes CSASGLAGGPSFYEQYF.